This T cell receptor (beta chain) derives from a study of blood T cells in healthy people across ages (dated by TCRdb to 2013 to 2016). With regard to the full study: In model experiments, template switching captured about one uniquely barcoded TCR beta cDNA molecule for every two T cells. To avoid experimental bias, donors of different ages were randomly spread across the sequencing lanes. The donors were split into four age groups: young (average 16 years), middle-aged (about 40), aged (more than 60) and long-lived (approximately 89). Age-related changes in TCR beta repertoire diversity were measured in the study by deep sequencing normalized with unique cDNA molecular identifiers. Using the same blood draw, the study looked at two additional independent replicas of 1 million unique cDNA reads for two donors, one aged 18 to 30 and the other aged 80 or older.

There are a few counts of this clonotype. This receptor's antigen is unknown. No base quality information exists; no much larger clone differs at one position. Broader findings and caveats from the paper: Because profiling used bulk unsorted PBMCs, naive and antigen-experienced compartments could not be compared conclusively. Observed TCR beta diversity per million T cells fell roughly linearly with age, and a significant reduction was already apparent by age about 36. Estimates of total diversity from one million sequenced T cells were regarded as lower bounds and underestimates. Donor CMV infection status was unknown, potentially confounding age-related changes in expanded clonotypes. A strong correlation was found between observed TCR beta diversity and the percentage of naive T cells measured by flow cytometry. Compared with the aged group, the long-lived group had more naive CD4+ T cells, fewer expanded clones and increased TCR diversity, a pattern suggesting age selection.

The donors were roughly 40 Caucasian individuals from Russia, aged roughly 6 to 100 years, who were systemically healthy. Roughly 9 milliliters of peripheral blood were drawn from each donor into EDTA-treated Vacutainer tubes. Ficoll-Paque density-gradient centrifugation was used to isolate PBMCs, with at least 6.5 million obtained per sample. Trizol reagent was used to extract total RNA from the PBMCs, yielding at least 5.5 micrograms per sample. For every donor, flow cytometry on a PBMC aliquot measured the percentage of naive CD45RAhigh/CD27high T cells. Library creation used 5' RACE. The second PCR ran for about 7 to 11 cycles and used a J-beta primer mix along with a sample-barcoded 5' primer. Each TCR beta cDNA molecule received a unique molecular identifier from a template-switch 5' adaptor carrying 12 random nucleotides. Each sample yielded at least 2.5 million CDR3-containing paired-end reads. All of the RNA was converted into first-strand cDNA using the Mint cDNA synthesis kit, with a TRBC-specific oligonucleotide serving as the primer. All cDNA was treated with uracil-DNA glycosylase and then went through a first 18-cycle PCR with the universal primers M1SS and BC2_uni_R. Under the source paper's analysis protocol: Each sample was normalized by randomly selecting 1 million high-quality reads, each carrying a distinct molecular identifier. Reads with shared molecular identifiers were discarded instead of being binned into consensus sequences. MiTCR, run with a Q25 quality threshold and the strictest error-elimination algorithm, handled CDR3 identification, clonotype clustering and error correction. A nonparametric unseen species model with Euler transformation was used to estimate lower-bound total TCR beta diversity. TCRdb redid the processing of the public reads, applying fastp at Q25 and MiXCR, and retained in-frame beta chains. CDR3 protein duplicates are merged, each entry listing the most common genes and DNA. TCRdb, not the authors, supplied the V and J calls. The sample has fewer than 2 million distinct CDR3 sequences on record, about 39% of them singletons. The top ten constitute 23% of the sample.

Trimmed from V: 5 bases; trimmed from J: 7 bases; junction bases lacking a gene match: 4. As encoded in the germline V gene (reference sequence), CDR1 is DFQATT while CDR2 is SNEGSKA. Spanning cysteine to phenylalanine, the CDR3 consists of 12 amino acids. Only CDR3 DNA is held: 36 bases, read in frame from base 1. Recombination joined TRBV20-1 with TRBJ1-1; TRBD1 matches 10 bases in the middle. This clonotype was sampled from a human donor in good health. The material sequenced was blood. The CDR3 region: CSARWTGGEAFF. Here is the DNA: TGCAGTGCTCGGTGGACAGGGGGTGAAGCTTTCTTT.